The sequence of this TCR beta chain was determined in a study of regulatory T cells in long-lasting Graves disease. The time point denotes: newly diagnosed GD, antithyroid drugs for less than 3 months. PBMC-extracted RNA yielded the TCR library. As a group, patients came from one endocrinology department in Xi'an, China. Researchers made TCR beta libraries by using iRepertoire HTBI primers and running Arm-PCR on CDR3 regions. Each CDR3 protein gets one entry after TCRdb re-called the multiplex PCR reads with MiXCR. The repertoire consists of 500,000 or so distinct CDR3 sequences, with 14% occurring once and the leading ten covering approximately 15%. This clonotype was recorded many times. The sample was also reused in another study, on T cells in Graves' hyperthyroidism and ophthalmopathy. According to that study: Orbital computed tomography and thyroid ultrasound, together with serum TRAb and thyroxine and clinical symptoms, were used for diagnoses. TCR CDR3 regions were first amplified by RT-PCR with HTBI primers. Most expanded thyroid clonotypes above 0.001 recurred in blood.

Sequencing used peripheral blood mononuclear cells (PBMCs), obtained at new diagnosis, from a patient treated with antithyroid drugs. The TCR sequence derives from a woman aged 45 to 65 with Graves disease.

Here the CDR3 DNA reads TGCAGTGCTAGTGGGGGGCCCACGGGTGAGCAGTTCTTC. Protein: CSASGGPTGEQFF. The chain uses TRBV20-1 and TRBJ2-1; D assignment may be TRBD1 or TRBD2 (6 bases each). Per the germline V gene, CDR1 is DFQATT and CDR2 is SNEGSKA (reference sequence). The V end was cut by 3 bases, the J end by 9 bases, with 15 bases between. This CDR3 comprises 13 residues.